One and the same sample provided the 19 T cell receptor beta chains below, sequenced in a study of response to subunit inactivated influenza vaccine (dated by TCRdb to the late 2010s). Library prep was done by RT-PCR. The data were produced on an Illumina HiSeq 2500. TCRdb's own reprocessing of the public reads used fastp at Q25 and MiXCR and kept productive beta chains. Each record represents a unique CDR3 protein, reported with the most common genes and DNA among its rows. For this sample the table gives hundreds of thousands of distinct CDR3 sequences, of which 15% to 18% were detected only once. The ten largest clonotypes hold 9.5% to 13% of the sample. Sample: PBMCs from blood, taken 11 to 12 days after vaccination. The receptors shown here come from a man aged 50 or older who received an inactivated influenza vaccine. Donor details come from another sample of the same person, matched by shared clones.

This clonotype was observed a few times. This chain links TRBV12-3 or TRBV12-4 with TRBJ1-2; unclear D gene. Trimming took off 4 bases at V and 9 bases at J, with 9 bases between the two ends. CDR3 length: 11 amino acids. CDR3: CASSSGYSYTF. The CDR3 DNA sequence: TGTGCCAGCAGTTCTGGGTACAGCTACACCTTC.

This clonotype was counted many times. The V gene is TRBV5-1, the J gene TRBJ2-2; tentatively, D is TRBD2 (5 bases). Germline V lookup: CDR1 SGHRS, CDR2 YFSETQ. Between the trimmed V and J ends, which lost 1 base and 0 bases, there was a span of 7 bases. This CDR3 spans 15 amino acids. Here the CDR3 reads CASSLFGANTGELFF. Here the CDR3 DNA reads TGCGCCAGCAGCTTGTTCGGGGCGAACACCGGGGAGCTGTTTTTT.

This clonotype was picked up many times. The chain is built from TRBV6-5 and TRBJ2-5, with TRBD1 identical over 7 bases. V gave up 6 bases and J gave up 1 base; unmatched junction bases: 11. CDR1 and CDR2 (germline): MNHEY, SVGAGI. This CDR3 is 16 amino acids long. The CDR3 loop reads CASRLSTGEFQETQYF. For the CDR3, the DNA is TGTGCCAGCAGACTATCTACAGGGGAATTCCAAGAGACCCAGTACTTC.

The chain has TRBV12-3 or TRBV12-4 and TRBJ1-5; D unresolved. This CDR3 has 15 residues. Trimming shortened V by 5 bases and J by 0 bases, and 11 bases separated the two germline ends. The CDR3 region has the DNA TGTGCCAGCAGTCCGTTGGGAAATAGCAATCAGCCCCAGCATTTT. Its protein product is CASSPLGNSNQPQHF.

This clonotype has more than one count but fewer than ten. The J gene is TRBJ2-1, the V gene TRBV7-3; D ambiguous. The CDR3 spans 14 residues. The V end lost 1 base, the J end lost 8 bases, and 12 bases lay between the germline ends. Per the germline V gene, CDR1 is SGHTA and CDR2 is FQGTGA. In DNA form, the CDR3 reads TGTGCCAGCAGCTTAAGCTCCCTCTCTGATGAGCAGTTCTTC. It specifies CASSLSSLSDEQFF.

This clonotype turned up a few times. CDR3 amino acids: CASSQEDWYSYNEQFF. The CDR3, as DNA: TGCGCCAGCAGCCAAGAGGACTGGTACTCCTACAATGAGCAGTTCTTC. This chain joins TRBV4-1 and TRBJ2-1, with D possibly TRBD2 on 5 matching bases. CDR3 length equals 16 residues. Germline V gene sequence: CDR1 MGHRA, CDR2 YSYEKL. The V end lost 0 bases, the J end lost 0 bases, and 9 bases lay between the germline ends.

This clonotype was picked up many times. This sequence joins TRBV18 and TRBJ2-7; D might be TRBD1 (6 bases). This CDR3 has 13 amino acids. Trimming shortened V by 8 bases and J by 2 bases, and 13 bases separated the two germline ends. Germline assignment: CDR1 KGHSH and CDR2 LQKENI. In nucleotides, the CDR3 is TGTGCCAGCAGCCCCGGACAGACCTACGAGCAGTACTTC. This encodes CASSPGQTYEQYF.

The chain recombines TRBV20-1 with TRBJ1-5; tentative D call: TRBD1 (6 bases). This CDR3 spans 13 amino acids. The V end was cut by 0 bases, the J end by 10 bases, with 13 bases between. Germline loops: CDR1 DFQATT, CDR2 SNEGSKA (reference sequence). The CDR3 bases are TGCAGTGCTAGAGAGGGGGCTGGCAAACCCCAGCATTTT. Protein product: CSAREGAGKPQHF.

The chain uses TRBV7-2 and TRBJ2-5; 7 positions agree with TRBD2. Germline CDR1 SGHTA, CDR2 FQGNSA. The CDR3 totals 16 residues. Trimming at V came to 5 bases and at J to 4 bases, leaving 13 bases not matched to a gene. CDR3 DNA sequence: TGTGCCAGCAGCCACCAGGTGGCGGGAGTCCTAGAGACCCAGTACTTC. It translates to CASSHQVAGVLETQYF.

This clonotype occurred many times. V usage is TRBV7-9 and J usage is TRBJ1-1, with D unclear. The CDR3 totals 12 residues. Looked up from germline, CDR1 is SEHNR and CDR2 is FQNEAQ (reference sequence). Trimming stripped 3 bases from V and 5 bases from J, with 7 bases between. The CDR3 DNA reads TGTGCCAGCAGCTTCGTTTCAACTGAAGCTTTCTTT. This codes for CASSFVSTEAFF.

This clonotype was counted only a few times. This chain connects TRBV24-1 to TRBJ1-2; 8 bases map to TRBD1. CDR1 is KGHDR and CDR2 is SFDVKD in the germline V gene. This CDR3 contains 17 residues. V gave up 4 bases and J gave up 3 bases; unmatched junction bases: 12. CDR3 region: CATSEGGQETGDYGYTF. CDR3 nucleotide sequence: TGTGCCACCAGTGAGGGGGGACAGGAAACGGGAGACTATGGCTACACCTTC.

The rearrangement joins TRBV6-5 to TRBJ1-3; D is unclear. Germline-derived CDR1 and CDR2 are MNHEY and SVGAGI. This CDR3 region has 17 residues. V was clipped by 2 bases and J by 0 bases, with 14 bases between them. In nucleotides, the CDR3 is TGTGCCAGCAGTTACACCCCCGTGCCAGCCTCTGGAAACACCATATATTTT. As protein: CASSYTPVPASGNTIYF.

The chain's CDR3 is CASSLRDRSNEQYF. The DNA of the CDR3 is TGCGCCAGCAGCCTCCGGGACAGGAGTAACGAGCAGTACTTC. The chain employs TRBV5-1 and TRBJ2-7; 8 nucleotides match TRBD1. J was trimmed by 5 bases and V by 4 bases; bases with no gene match: 8. The germline gives CDR1 SGHRS, CDR2 YFSETQ. The CDR3 is 14 residues long.

V is TRBV15 and J is TRBJ1-2, with a possible D match to TRBD1 (6 bases). V was clipped by 0 bases and J by 6 bases, with 17 bases between them. CDR1 is LNHNV and CDR2 is YYDKDF in the germline V gene (reference sequence). CDR3 length: 16 amino acids. CDR3 coding DNA: TGTGCCACCAGCAGAGAATTTACGGGGGGCTCGGATGGCTACACCTTC. It specifies CATSREFTGGSDGYTF.

V and J are TRBV12-3 or TRBV12-4 and TRBJ2-1, with D possibly being TRBD1 (5 bases). Trimming shortened V by 0 bases and J by 2 bases, and 11 bases separated the two germline ends. The CDR3 length is 16 residues. DNA for the CDR3: TGTGCCAGCAGTTTAGCTCGACAGAGCCCCTACAATGAGCAGTTCTTC. This gives the protein CASSLARQSPYNEQFF.

This chain joins TRBV5-1 and TRBJ2-7; TRBD1 matches at 11 bases. Trimming cost V 3 bases and J 1 base; bases outside gene matches: 3. The CDR3 extends over 15 amino acids. Per the germline V gene, CDR1 is SGHRS and CDR2 is YFSETQ. The CDR3 region is CASSWTGGASYEQYF. In nucleotides, the CDR3 is TGCGCCAGCAGCTGGACAGGGGGCGCATCCTACGAGCAGTACTTC.

The chain employs TRBV7-9 and TRBJ1-1; D is uncertain. The length of the CDR3 is 16 residues. Trimming shortened V by 5 bases and J by 0 bases, and 16 bases separated the two germline ends. The germline gives CDR1 SEHNR, CDR2 FQNEAQ (reference sequence). CDR3 region: CASSPRSGSMNTEAFF. The CDR3 DNA reads TGTGCCAGCAGCCCTAGATCCGGGTCGATGAACACTGAAGCTTTCTTT.

The rearrangement joins TRBV12-3 or TRBV12-4 to TRBJ2-7; D uncertain. The CDR3 length is 14 residues. Trimming left V 8 bases short and J 0 bases short, with 14 bases between. The CDR3 here is CASGDGLVSYEQYF. CDR3 DNA sequence: TGTGCCAGCGGAGACGGCCTTGTCTCCTACGAGCAGTACTTC.

This clonotype showed up just a few times. The chain links TRBV30 to TRBJ2-7; 7 nucleotides match TRBD1. The CDR3 runs 11 residues. Germline lookup yields CDR1 GTSNPN and CDR2 SVGIG (reference sequence). V lost 7 bases, J lost 2 bases, and 2 bases stayed unmatched. This CDR3 is CALGQPYEQYF. CDR3 DNA: TGTGCCTTGGGACAGCCCTACGAGCAGTACTTC.